The 9 T cell receptor beta chains listed next were all sequenced from one sample in a study of shared clonotypes between healthy human individuals. Method: immunoSEQ multiplex PCR; TCRdb's copy keeps in-frame clones and lacks some. The sample lists a few million clones, around 94% occurring once. The sequenced sample consisted of naive CD4+ T cells sorted from blood. Subset denoted: CD45RA+ positively selected. The receptors were gathered from a man younger than 35 in good health.

V gene TRBV18 combines with J gene TRBJ2-2, with D tentatively TRBD2 (6 bases). Germline loops: CDR1 KGHSH, CDR2 LQKENI. V was pared by 2 bases and J by 4 bases, with 11 bases between. The CDR3 is made up of 15 amino acids. CDR3 protein: CASSPMPGVTGELFF. The CDR3 nucleotides are TGTGCCAGCTCACCAATGCCGGGAGTCACCGGGGAGCTGTTTTTT.

This clone showed up just a few times. This sequence joins TRBV30 and TRBJ1-1, with a possible D match to TRBD1 (5 bases). Germline-derived CDR1 and CDR2 are GTSNPN and SVGIG (reference sequence). Between the trimmed V and J ends, which lost 0 bases and 4 bases, there was a span of 18 bases. CDR3 length: 16 residues. The CDR3 nucleotides are TGTGCCTGGAGTGTACGTCCAACCTGGGGGGGCACTGAAGCTTTCTTT. Protein sequence: CAWSVRPTWGGTEAFF.

The rearrangement links TRBV6-5 to TRBJ2-7, with 8 bases fitting TRBD2. The CDR3 has 14 amino acids. Unmatched junction bases numbered 10, after V lost 6 bases and J lost 6 bases. Germline values: CDR1 MNHEY, CDR2 SVGAGI. The DNA for the CDR3 is TGTGCCAGCAGCGTAGCGGGATCACTCGGCGAGCAGTACTTC. Translating it yields CASSVAGSLGEQYF.

The J gene is TRBJ2-1, the V gene TRBV2; 8 nucleotides agree with TRBD2. The CDR3 sequence is 14 residues long. V shed 4 bases and J 4 bases; nucleotides not matched to a gene: 3. Germline V gene data show CDR1 as SNHLY and CDR2 as FYNNEI. The CDR3 is CASSGLAGYNEQFF. DNA of the CDR3: TGTGCCAGCAGTGGGCTAGCGGGTTACAATGAGCAGTTCTTC.

The chain uses TRBV19 and TRBJ2-1, with 8 bases aligning to TRBD2. Germline CDR1 is LNHDA and CDR2 is SQIVND (reference sequence). Losses at the gene ends were 3 bases for V and 6 bases for J; bases not matched to a gene: 10. The CDR3 has 16 residues. The CDR3: CASSILRTSSRNEQFF. The CDR3 nucleotides read TGTGCCAGTAGTATCCTCCGGACTAGCTCCCGCAATGAGCAGTTCTTC. Using reference TRBV19 and TRBJ2-1 for the parts outside the CDR3, the full variable domain is DGGITQSPKYLFRKEGQNVTLSCEQNLNHDAMYWYRQDPGQGLRLIYYSQIVNDFQKGDIAEGYSVSREKKESFPLTVTSAQKNPTAFYLCASSILRTSSRNEQFFGPGTRLTVL.

V gene TRBV5-1 combines with J gene TRBJ2-2; TRBD1 aligns across 10 bases. The CDR3 runs 16 residues. J gave up 2 bases and V 2 bases, and 3 bases lay outside the gene matches. Germline V gene data show CDR1 as SGHRS and CDR2 as YFSETQ. The CDR3 spells CASSFGTGANTGELFF. CDR3 sequence (DNA): TGCGCCAGCAGCTTTGGGACAGGGGCTAACACCGGGGAGCTGTTTTTT.

The chain links TRBV6-6 to TRBJ1-1; D is unresolved. The V end lost 5 bases, the J end lost 1 base, and 11 bases lay between the germline ends. CDR1 MNHNY and CDR2 SVGAGI come from the germline V gene (reference sequence). The CDR3 length is 14 residues. The CDR3 spells CASSHPEPNTEAFF. The CDR3 coding sequence is TGTGCCAGCAGTCACCCGGAGCCGAACACTGAAGCTTTCTTT.

The chain recombines TRBV27 with TRBJ1-2; D unresolved. V gave up 3 bases and J gave up 7 bases, with 15 bases separating them. Looked up from germline, CDR1 is MNHEY and CDR2 is SMNVEV (reference sequence). CDR3 length: 14 residues. Here the CDR3 reads CASSFRRDPSGYTF. In DNA form, the CDR3 reads TGTGCCAGCAGTTTTCGGAGAGACCCTAGTGGCTACACCTTC.

The CDR3 reads CASLGGDTQYF. The DNA of the CDR3 is TGTGCCAGCCTGGGGGGAGATACGCAGTATTTT. V gene TRBV25-1 combines with J gene TRBJ2-3, with D maybe TRBD2 (6 bases). The ends were cut back, 8 bases at V and 5 bases at J, with 8 bases in the middle. The CDR3 has 11 residues. CDR1 is MGHDK, CDR2 SYGVNS, per germline. Drawing the rest from reference TRBV25-1 and TRBJ2-3, the complete variable domain is EADIYQTPRYLVIGTGKKITLECSQTMGHDKMYWYQQDPGMELHLIHYSYGVNSTEKGDLSSESTVSRIRTEHFPLTLESARPSHTSQYLCASLGGDTQYFGPGTRLTVL.